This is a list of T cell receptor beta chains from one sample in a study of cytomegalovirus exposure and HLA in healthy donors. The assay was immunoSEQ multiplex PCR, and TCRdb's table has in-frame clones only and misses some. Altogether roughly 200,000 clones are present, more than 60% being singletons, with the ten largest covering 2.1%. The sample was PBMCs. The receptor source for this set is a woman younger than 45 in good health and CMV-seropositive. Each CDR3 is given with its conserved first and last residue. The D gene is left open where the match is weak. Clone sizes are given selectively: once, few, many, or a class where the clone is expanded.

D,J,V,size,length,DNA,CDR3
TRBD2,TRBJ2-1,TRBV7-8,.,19,TGTGCCAGCAGCTACCGACTAGCGGGGGGCTCGAGCTCCTACAATGAGCAGTTCTTC,CASSYRLAGGSSSYNEQFF
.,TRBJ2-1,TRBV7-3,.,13,TGTGCCAGCAGCTTTTCACGGGTCACTGAGCAGTTCTTC,CASSFSRVTEQFF
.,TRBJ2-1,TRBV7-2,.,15,TGTGCCAGCAGCCAAAGCCCCTCTCTTTACTATGAGCAGTTCTTC,CASSQSPSLYYEQFF
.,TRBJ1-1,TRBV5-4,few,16,TGTGCCAGCAGCTTGGGAGGGGGATTAATGAACACTGAAGCTTTCTTT,CASSLGGGLMNTEAFF
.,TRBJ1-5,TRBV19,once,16,TGTGCCAGTAGTGCAACGGGATCCCCAAGCAATCAGCCCCAGCATTTT,CASSATGSPSNQPQHF
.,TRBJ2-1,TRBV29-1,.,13,TGCAGCGTTGGGGGCGCAGGGTACAATGAGCAGTTCTTC,CSVGGAGYNEQFF
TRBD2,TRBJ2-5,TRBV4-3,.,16,TGCGCCAGCAGCTCGGGACTAGCGGGAGCAGGAGAGACCCAGTACTTC,CASSSGLAGAGETQYF
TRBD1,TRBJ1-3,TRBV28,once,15,TGTGCCAGCAGACTAAACAGGGGTTCTGGAAACACCATATATTTT,CASRLNRGSGNTIYF
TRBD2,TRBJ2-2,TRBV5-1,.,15,TGCGCCAGCAGGCCGACTAGCGTCGGGACCGGGGAGCTGTTTTTT,CASRPTSVGTGELFF
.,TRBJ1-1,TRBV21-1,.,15,TGTGCCAGCAGCCCCCGAAAGGGGAAGCCTACTGAAGCTTTCTTT,CASSPRKGKPTEAFF
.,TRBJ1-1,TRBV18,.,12,TGTGCCAGCTCACGAGACGGGGCGGGGGCTTTCTTT,CASSRDGAGAFF
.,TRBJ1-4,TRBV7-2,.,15,TGTGCCAGCAGCTTAGTCCGGGGGGTGGGGGAAAAACTGTTTTTT,CASSLVRGVGEKLFF
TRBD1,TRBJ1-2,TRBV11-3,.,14,TGTGCCAGCAGCTCTTACAGGGGTCCCTATGGCTACACCTTC,CASSSYRGPYGYTF
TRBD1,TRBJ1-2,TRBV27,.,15,TGTGCCAGCAGTTTTTCGACAGGGGGTCACTATGGCTACACCTTC,CASSFSTGGHYGYTF
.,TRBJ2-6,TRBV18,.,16,TGTGCCAGCTCACCACTGTCGGGGGACGGGGCCAACGTCCTGACTTTC,CASSPLSGDGANVLTF
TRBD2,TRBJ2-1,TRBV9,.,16,TGTGCCAGCAGCGTAGGGAGCGGGGAGGCCTACAATGAGCAGTTCTTC,CASSVGSGEAYNEQFF
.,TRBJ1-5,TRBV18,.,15,TGTGCCAGCTCACCTGGGGACATTTGGAATCAGCCCCAGCATTTT,CASSPGDIWNQPQHF
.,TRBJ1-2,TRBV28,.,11,TGTGCCAGCAGTTTCGTTTTTGGCTACACCTTC,CASSFVFGYTF
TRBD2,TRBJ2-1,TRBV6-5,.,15,TGTGCCAGCAGCCCCCAAGCGGGGGGGTCGGATGAGCAGTTCTTC,CASSPQAGGSDEQFF
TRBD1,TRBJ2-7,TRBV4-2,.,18,TGTGCCAGCAGCCAAGATTCGGTTGGGACAGGCCATTCCTACGAGCAGTACTTC,CASSQDSVGTGHSYEQYF
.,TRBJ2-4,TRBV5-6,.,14,TGTGCCAGCGGAGTGAGGAATGCCAAAAACATTCAGTACTTC,CASGVRNAKNIQYF
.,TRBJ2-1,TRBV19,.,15,TGTGCCAGTAGTATAGGGGGGCGGGTCTACAATGAGCAGTTCTTC,CASSIGGRVYNEQFF
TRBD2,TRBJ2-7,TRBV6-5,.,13,TGTGCCAGCAGTCGCGGACTAGTCTACGAGCAGTACTTC,CASSRGLVYEQYF
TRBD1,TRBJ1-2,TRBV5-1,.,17,TGCGCCAGCAGCCCCCGGGGGACAGCGCTGACTAACTATGGCTACACCTTC,CASSPRGTALTNYGYTF
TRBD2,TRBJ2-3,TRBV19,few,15,TGTGCCAGTAGTACCGGACTAGCGGGGACAGATACGCAGTATTTT,CASSTGLAGTDTQYF
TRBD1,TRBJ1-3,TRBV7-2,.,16,TGTGCCAGCAGCTACGACAGGGGACGCTCTGGAAACACCATATATTTT,CASSYDRGRSGNTIYF
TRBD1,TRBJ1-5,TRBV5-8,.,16,TGTGCCAGCAGCCTAAAGACAGGGAACAGCAATCAGCCCCAGCATTTT,CASSLKTGNSNQPQHF
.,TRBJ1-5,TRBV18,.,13,TGTGCCACCGGTATGGGAGGCAATCAGCCCCAGCATTTT,CATGMGGNQPQHF
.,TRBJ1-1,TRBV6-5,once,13,TGTGCCAGCAGTTACTCGAGTAACCTTGAAGCTTTCTTT,CASSYSSNLEAFF
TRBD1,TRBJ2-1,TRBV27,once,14,TGTGCCAGCAGTTTAGTTCAGGGGGCGGATGAGCAGTTCTTC,CASSLVQGADEQFF
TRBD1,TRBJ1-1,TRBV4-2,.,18,TGTGCCAGCAGCCAAGATCCCGGACAGGGGGCGAGGAACACTGAAGCTTTCTTT,CASSQDPGQGARNTEAFF
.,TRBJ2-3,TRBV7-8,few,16,TGTGCCAGCAGCCCGAGAGGGCTCCCAACGACAGATACGCAGTATTTT,CASSPRGLPTTDTQYF
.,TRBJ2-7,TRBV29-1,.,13,TGCAGCGTTGATCGGCCCGGGGGGCCCGAGCAGTACTTC,CSVDRPGGPEQYF
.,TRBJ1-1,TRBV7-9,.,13,TGTGCCAGCAGCACTAGCGGGTACACTGAAGCTTTCTTT,CASSTSGYTEAFF
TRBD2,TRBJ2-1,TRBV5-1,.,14,TGCGCCAGCAGCTCTGGACTAGACGGCAATGAGCAGTTCTTC,CASSSGLDGNEQFF
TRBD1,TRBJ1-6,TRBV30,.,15,TGTGCCTGGAGCGTCCCTGACAGGGCCCATTCACCCCTCCACTTT,CAWSVPDRAHSPLHF
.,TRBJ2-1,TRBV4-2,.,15,TGTGCCAGCAGCCAAGGACTCCTCTCGTACAATGAGCAGTTCTTC,CASSQGLLSYNEQFF
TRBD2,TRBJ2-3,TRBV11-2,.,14,TGTGCCAGTGGGGAGGGCGGTGGGACAGATACGCAGTATTTT,CASGEGGGTDTQYF
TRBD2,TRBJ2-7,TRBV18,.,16,TGTGCCAGCTCACCACGTTTAAGCGGGGGAAACTACGAGCAGTACTTC,CASSPRLSGGNYEQYF
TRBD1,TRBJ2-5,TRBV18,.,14,TGTGCCAGCTCAGCCTGGACAGGTCCGGAGACCCAGTACTTC,CASSAWTGPETQYF
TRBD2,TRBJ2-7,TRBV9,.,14,TGTGCCAGCAGCATGAGCGGGAGGGCAAGCGAGCAGTACTTC,CASSMSGRASEQYF
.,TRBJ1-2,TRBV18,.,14,TGTGCCAGCTCACCGGCCGACAGCCTCTATGGCTACACCTTC,CASSPADSLYGYTF
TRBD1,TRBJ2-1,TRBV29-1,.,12,TGCGGTGGACAGGTTACTATCAATGAGCAGTTCTTC,CGGQVTINEQFF
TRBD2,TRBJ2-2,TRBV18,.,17,TGTGCCAGCTCACCACGACTAGCGGGCACCGGAACCGGGGAGCTGTTTTTT,CASSPRLAGTGTGELFF
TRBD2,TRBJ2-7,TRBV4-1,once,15,TGCGCCAGCAGCCCCGGGAGGGGCAGGACCTACGAGCAGTACTTC,CASSPGRGRTYEQYF
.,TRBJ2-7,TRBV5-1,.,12,TGCGCCAGCAGGGAGTCGGGGTACGAGCAGTACTTC,CASRESGYEQYF
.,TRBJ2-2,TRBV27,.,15,TGTGCCAGCAGTCTTCTGGGACTTAACACCGGGGAGCTGTTTTTT,CASSLLGLNTGELFF
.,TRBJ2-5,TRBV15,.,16,TGTGCCACCAGCAGAGCTTTTTCACAGAGTCAAGAGACCCAGTACTTC,CATSRAFSQSQETQYF
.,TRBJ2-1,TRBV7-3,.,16,TGTGCCAGCAGCTTAAGGGGGCAGAAGTCGGGCAATGAGCAGTTCTTC,CASSLRGQKSGNEQFF
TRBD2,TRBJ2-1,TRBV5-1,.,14,TGCGCCAGCAAGGAGACTAGCGGATCCAATGAGCAGTTCTTC,CASKETSGSNEQFF
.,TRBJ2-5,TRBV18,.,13,TGTGCCAGCTCACCGCCCAGTCAAGAGACCCAGTACTTC,CASSPPSQETQYF
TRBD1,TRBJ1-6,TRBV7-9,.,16,TGTGCCAGCAGCGCCCGGGACAGGGAAGAATATTCACCCCTCCACTTT,CASSARDREEYSPLHF
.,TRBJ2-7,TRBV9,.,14,TGTGCCCACTCCCCTAGCCCGTTCCCCTGCGAGCAGTACTTC,CAHSPSPFPCEQYF
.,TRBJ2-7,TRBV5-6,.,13,TGTGCCAGCAGCTTGCGGGGCTCCTACGAGCAGTACTTC,CASSLRGSYEQYF
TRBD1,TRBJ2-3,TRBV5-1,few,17,TGCGCCAGCAGCGCCCTTCGACAGGGGGCGATGGCAGATACGCAGTATTTT,CASSALRQGAMADTQYF
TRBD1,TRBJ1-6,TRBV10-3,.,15,TGTGCCATCAGTGACCTTGGACAGGGGAATTCACCCCTCCACTTT,CAISDLGQGNSPLHF
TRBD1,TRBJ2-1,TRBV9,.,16,TGTGCCAGCAGCCCCGGCGGGACAGGGGTAAGCAATGAGCAGTTCTTC,CASSPGGTGVSNEQFF
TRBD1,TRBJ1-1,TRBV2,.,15,TGTGCCAGCAGGAAAAGGACAGGGATGAACACTGAAGCTTTCTTT,CASRKRTGMNTEAFF
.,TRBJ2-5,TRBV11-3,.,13,TGTGCCAGCAGCTTAGCCGGGGTCGAGACCCAGTACTTC,CASSLAGVETQYF